The present T cell receptor (beta chain) was sequenced within a study of TIL therapy for anti-PD-1-resistant metastatic lung cancer. The overall study: Most patients had lung adenocarcinoma; a handful of tumors were EGFR-mutant, two ALK-rearranged; half smoked currently or formerly.

Time point: pre-treatment sample, taken before nivolumab and TIL therapy. Patients were adults with stage 4 NSCLC. Sequencing used immunoSEQ v3. Clones were sequenced by immunoSEQ multiplex PCR, and TCRdb holds only the in-frame ones, with some missing. Among under 65,000 clones listed, about 81% were seen once. The receptor was derived from a person between 30 and 80 years old with non-small cell lung cancer. Specimen: blood, collected at baseline.

This chain's CDR3 is CASTWDRDGSYNEQFF. As DNA, the CDR3 is TGTGCCAGCACCTGGGACCGGGACGGGTCCTACAATGAGCAGTTCTTC. The chain carries TRBV7-9 and TRBJ2-1; D could derive from TRBD1 or TRBD2 (5 bases each). Between the trimmed V and J ends, which lost 7 bases and 1 base, there was a span of 17 bases. The length of the CDR3 is 16 residues. Germline-derived CDR1 and CDR2 are SEHNR and FQNEAQ (reference sequence).